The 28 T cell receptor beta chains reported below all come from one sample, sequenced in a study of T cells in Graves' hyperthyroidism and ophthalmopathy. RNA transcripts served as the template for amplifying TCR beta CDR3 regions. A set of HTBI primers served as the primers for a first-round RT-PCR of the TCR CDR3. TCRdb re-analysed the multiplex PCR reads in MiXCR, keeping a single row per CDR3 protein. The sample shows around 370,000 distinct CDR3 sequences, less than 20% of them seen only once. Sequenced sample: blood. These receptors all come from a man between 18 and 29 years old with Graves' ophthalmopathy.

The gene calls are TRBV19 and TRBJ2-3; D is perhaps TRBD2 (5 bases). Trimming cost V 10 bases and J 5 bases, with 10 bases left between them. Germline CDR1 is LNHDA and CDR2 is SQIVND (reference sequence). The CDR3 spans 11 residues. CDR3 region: CATSEGDTQYF. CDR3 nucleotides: TGTGCCACAAGTGAGGGAGATACGCAGTATTTT.

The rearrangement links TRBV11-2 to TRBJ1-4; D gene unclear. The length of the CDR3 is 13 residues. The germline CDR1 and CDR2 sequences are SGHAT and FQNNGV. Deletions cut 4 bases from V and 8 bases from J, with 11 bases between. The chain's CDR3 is CASSSLLKEKLFF. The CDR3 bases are TGTGCCAGCAGCTCCTTGTTAAAAGAAAAACTGTTTTTT.

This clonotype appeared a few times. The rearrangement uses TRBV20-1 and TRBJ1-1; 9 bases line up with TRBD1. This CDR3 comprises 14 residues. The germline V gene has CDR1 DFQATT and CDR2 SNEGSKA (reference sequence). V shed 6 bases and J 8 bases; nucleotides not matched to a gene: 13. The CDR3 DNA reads TGCAGTGCAGCGACAGGGGGAATTGTTTCAGAAGCTTTCTTT. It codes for CSAATGGIVSEAFF.

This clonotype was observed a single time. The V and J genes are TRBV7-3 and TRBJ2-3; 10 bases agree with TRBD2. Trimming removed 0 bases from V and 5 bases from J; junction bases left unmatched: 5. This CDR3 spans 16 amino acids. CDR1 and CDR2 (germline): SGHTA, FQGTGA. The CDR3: CASSLTMASGRDTQYF. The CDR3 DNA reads TGTGCCAGCAGCTTAACTATGGCTAGCGGGAGAGATACGCAGTATTTT. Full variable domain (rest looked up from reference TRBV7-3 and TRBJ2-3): GAGVSQTPSNKVTEKGKYVELRCDPISGHTALYWYRQSLGQGPEFLIYFQGTGAADDSGLPNDRFFAVRPEGSVSTLKIQRTERGDSAVYLCASSLTMASGRDTQYFGPGTRLTVL.

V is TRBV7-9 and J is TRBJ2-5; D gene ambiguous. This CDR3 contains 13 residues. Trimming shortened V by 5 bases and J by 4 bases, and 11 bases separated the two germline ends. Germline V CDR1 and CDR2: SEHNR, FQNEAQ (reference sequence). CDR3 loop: CASSLGFGETQYF. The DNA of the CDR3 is TGTGCCAGCAGCCTAGGGTTCGGAGAGACCCAGTACTTC.

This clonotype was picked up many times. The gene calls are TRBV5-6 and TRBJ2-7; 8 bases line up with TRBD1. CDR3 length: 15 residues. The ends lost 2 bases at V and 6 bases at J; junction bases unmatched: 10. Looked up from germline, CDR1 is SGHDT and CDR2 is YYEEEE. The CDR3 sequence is CASSFLGQGATEQYF. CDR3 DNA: TGTGCCAGCAGCTTCTTGGGGCAGGGGGCAACCGAGCAGTACTTC.

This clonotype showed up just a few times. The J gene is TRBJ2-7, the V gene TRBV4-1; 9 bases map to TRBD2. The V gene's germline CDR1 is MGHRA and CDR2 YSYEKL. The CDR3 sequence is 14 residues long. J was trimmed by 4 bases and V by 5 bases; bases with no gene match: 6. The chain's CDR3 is CASSSASGVYEQYF. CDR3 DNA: TGCGCCAGCAGCTCCGCTAGCGGGGTGTACGAGCAGTACTTC.

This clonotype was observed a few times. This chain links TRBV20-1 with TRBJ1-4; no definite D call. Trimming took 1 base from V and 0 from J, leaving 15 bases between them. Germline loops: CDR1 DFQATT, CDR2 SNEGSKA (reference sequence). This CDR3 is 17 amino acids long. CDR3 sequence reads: CSARVYDRPTTNEKLFF. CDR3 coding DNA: TGCAGTGCTAGAGTATACGACCGACCAACAACTAATGAAAAACTGTTTTTT.

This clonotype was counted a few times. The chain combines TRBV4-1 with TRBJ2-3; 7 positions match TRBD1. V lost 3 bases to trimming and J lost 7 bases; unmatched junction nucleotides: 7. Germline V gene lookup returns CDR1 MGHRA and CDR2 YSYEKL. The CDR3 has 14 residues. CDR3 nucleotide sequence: TGCGCCAGCAGCCATCTCAGGGGGTCTCATACGCAGTATTTT. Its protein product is CASSHLRGSHTQYF.

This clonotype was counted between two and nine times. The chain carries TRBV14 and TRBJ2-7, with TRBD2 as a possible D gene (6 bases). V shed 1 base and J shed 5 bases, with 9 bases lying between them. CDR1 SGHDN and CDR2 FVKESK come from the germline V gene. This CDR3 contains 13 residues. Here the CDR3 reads CASSQGRGHEQYF. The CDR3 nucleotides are TGTGCCAGCAGCCAAGGGCGGGGTCACGAGCAGTACTTC.

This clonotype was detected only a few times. The CDR3 DNA follows: TGCAGTGCTAGGGGGGAAGTGAGGCCCGGAGGCACCATATATTTT. Protein product: CSARGEVRPGGTIYF. V is TRBV20-1 and J is TRBJ1-3, with TRBD1 as a possible D gene (5 bases). The CDR3 sequence is 15 residues long. V was shortened by 3 bases and J by 9 bases, with 21 bases between the two germline ends. CDR1 is DFQATT, CDR2 SNEGSKA, per germline (reference sequence).

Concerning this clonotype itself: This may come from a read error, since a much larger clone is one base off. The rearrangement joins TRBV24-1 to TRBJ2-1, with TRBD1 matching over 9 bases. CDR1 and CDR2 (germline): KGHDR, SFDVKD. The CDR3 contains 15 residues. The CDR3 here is CATCEGGTGNNEQFF. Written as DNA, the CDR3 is TGTGCCACCTGTGAGGGCGGGACAGGGAACAATGAGCAGTTCTTC.

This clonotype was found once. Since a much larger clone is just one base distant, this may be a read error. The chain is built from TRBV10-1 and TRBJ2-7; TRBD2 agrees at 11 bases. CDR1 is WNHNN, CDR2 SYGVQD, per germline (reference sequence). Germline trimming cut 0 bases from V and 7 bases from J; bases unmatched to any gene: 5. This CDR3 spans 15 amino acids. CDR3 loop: CASSESLAGGAEQYF. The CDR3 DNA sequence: TGCGCCAGCAGTGAGTCGCTAGCGGGGGGCGCTGAGCAGTACTTC.

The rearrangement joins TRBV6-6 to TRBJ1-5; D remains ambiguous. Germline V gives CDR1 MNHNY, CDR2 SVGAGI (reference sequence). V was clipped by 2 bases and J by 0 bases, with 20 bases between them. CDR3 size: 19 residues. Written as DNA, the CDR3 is TGTGCCAGCAGTTACCCGTCGGCCTCGGTACGGAATAGCAATCAGCCCCAGCATTTT. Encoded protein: CASSYPSASVRNSNQPQHF.

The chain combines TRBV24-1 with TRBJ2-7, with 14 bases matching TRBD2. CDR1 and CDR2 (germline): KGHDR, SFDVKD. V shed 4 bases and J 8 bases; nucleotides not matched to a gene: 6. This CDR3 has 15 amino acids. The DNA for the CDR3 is TGTGCCACCAGTGACAGTCGGACTAGCGGGAGGAAGCAGTACTTC. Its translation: CATSDSRTSGRKQYF.

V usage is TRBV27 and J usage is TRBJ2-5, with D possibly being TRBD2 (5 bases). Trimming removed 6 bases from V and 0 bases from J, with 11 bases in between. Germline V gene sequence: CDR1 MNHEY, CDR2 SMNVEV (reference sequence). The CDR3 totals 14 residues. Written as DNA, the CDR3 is TGTGCCAGCAGGGTGGACTTGTACCAAGAGACCCAGTACTTC. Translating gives CASRVDLYQETQYF.

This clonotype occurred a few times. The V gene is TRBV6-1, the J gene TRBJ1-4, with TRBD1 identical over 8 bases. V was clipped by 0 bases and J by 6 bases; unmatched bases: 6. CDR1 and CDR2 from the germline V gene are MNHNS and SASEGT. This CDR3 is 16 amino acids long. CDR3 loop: CASSEALAGGYEKLFF. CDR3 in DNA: TGTGCCAGCAGTGAAGCGCTGGCAGGGGGCTATGAAAAACTGTTTTTT.

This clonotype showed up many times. The CDR3 reads CATSDHRTERVTAGNQPQHF. The CDR3 nucleotides are TGTGCCACCAGTGATCATCGGACGGAGCGGGTGACGGCCGGCAATCAGCCCCAGCATTTT. The chain carries TRBV24-1 and TRBJ1-5; D not certain. With 3 bases removed from V and 2 bases from J, the gap between germline ends came to 25 bases. CDR1 and CDR2 from the germline V gene are KGHDR and SFDVKD. This CDR3 spans 20 amino acids.

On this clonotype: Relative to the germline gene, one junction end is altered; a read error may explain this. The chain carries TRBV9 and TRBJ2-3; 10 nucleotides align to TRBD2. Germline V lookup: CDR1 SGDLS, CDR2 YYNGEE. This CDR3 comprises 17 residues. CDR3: CAGSASVAGGGTDTQYF. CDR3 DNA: TGTGCCGGCAGCGCTTCGGTAGCGGGGGGTGGCACAGATACGCAGTATTTT.

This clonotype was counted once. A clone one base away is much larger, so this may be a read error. The CDR3 region has the DNA TGTGCCAGCAGCAGAGATGTGGAGGGCTCGACTGAAGCTTTCTTT. The encoded protein is CASSRDVEGSTEAFF. The V and J genes are TRBV7-9 and TRBJ1-1; D unresolved. Looked up from germline, CDR1 is SEHNR and CDR2 is FQNEAQ (reference sequence). V lost 5 bases to trimming and J lost 5 bases, with 18 bases between them. The CDR3 has 15 amino acids.

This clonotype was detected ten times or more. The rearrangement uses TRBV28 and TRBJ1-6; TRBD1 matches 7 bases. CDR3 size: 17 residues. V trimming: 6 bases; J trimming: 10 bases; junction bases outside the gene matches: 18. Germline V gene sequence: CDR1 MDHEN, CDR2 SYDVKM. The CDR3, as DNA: TGTGCCAGCAGAGATCGAGGGAGGGGGCTGGGGGAATCACCCCTCCACTTT. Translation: CASRDRGRGLGESPLHF.

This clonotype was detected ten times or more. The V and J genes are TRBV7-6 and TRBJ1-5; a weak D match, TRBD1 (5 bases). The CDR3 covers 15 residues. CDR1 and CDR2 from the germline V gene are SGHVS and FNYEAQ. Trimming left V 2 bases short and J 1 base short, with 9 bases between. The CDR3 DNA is TGTGCCAGCAGCTTATTTCCAGGGAGCAATCAGCCCCAGCATTTT. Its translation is CASSLFPGSNQPQHF.

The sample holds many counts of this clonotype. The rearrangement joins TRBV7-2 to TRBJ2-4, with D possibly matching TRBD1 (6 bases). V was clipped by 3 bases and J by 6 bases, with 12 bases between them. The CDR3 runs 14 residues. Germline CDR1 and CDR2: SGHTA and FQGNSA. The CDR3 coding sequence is TGTGCCAGCAGCTTTTCTGGACAGTTAAACATTCAGTACTTC. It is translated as CASSFSGQLNIQYF.

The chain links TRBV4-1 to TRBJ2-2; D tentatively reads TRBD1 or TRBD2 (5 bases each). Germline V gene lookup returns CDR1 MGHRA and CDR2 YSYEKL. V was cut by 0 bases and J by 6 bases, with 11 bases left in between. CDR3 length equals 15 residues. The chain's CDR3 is CASSQEEGWAGELFF. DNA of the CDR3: TGCGCCAGCAGCCAAGAAGAGGGGTGGGCCGGGGAGCTGTTTTTT.

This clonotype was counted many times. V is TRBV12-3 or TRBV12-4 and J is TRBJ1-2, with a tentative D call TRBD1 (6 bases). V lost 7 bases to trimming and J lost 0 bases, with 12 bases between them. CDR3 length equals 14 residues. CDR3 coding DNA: TGTGCCAGCACCCAAACAGGGCCTAACTATGGCTACACCTTC. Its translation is CASTQTGPNYGYTF.

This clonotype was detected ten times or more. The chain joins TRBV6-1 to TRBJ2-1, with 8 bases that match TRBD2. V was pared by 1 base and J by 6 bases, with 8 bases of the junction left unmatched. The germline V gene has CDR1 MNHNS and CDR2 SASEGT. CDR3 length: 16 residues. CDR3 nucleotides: TGTGCCAGCAGTGAAGAAGGGACTAGTTGGGGCAATGAGCAGTTCTTC. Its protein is CASSEEGTSWGNEQFF.

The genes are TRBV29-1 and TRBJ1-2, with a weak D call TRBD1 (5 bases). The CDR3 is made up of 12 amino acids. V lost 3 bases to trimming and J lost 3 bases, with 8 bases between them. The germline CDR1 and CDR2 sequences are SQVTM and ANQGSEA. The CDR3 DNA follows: TGCAGCGTTGAGGTGGGGGACTATGGCTACACCTTC. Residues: CSVEVGDYGYTF.

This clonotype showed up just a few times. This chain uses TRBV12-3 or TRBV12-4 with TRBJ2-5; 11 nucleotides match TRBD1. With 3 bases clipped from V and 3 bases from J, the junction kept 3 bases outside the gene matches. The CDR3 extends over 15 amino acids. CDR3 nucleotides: TGTGCCAGCAGTTTCCGGGGACAGGGGGAAGAGACCCAGTACTTC. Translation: CASSFRGQGEETQYF.